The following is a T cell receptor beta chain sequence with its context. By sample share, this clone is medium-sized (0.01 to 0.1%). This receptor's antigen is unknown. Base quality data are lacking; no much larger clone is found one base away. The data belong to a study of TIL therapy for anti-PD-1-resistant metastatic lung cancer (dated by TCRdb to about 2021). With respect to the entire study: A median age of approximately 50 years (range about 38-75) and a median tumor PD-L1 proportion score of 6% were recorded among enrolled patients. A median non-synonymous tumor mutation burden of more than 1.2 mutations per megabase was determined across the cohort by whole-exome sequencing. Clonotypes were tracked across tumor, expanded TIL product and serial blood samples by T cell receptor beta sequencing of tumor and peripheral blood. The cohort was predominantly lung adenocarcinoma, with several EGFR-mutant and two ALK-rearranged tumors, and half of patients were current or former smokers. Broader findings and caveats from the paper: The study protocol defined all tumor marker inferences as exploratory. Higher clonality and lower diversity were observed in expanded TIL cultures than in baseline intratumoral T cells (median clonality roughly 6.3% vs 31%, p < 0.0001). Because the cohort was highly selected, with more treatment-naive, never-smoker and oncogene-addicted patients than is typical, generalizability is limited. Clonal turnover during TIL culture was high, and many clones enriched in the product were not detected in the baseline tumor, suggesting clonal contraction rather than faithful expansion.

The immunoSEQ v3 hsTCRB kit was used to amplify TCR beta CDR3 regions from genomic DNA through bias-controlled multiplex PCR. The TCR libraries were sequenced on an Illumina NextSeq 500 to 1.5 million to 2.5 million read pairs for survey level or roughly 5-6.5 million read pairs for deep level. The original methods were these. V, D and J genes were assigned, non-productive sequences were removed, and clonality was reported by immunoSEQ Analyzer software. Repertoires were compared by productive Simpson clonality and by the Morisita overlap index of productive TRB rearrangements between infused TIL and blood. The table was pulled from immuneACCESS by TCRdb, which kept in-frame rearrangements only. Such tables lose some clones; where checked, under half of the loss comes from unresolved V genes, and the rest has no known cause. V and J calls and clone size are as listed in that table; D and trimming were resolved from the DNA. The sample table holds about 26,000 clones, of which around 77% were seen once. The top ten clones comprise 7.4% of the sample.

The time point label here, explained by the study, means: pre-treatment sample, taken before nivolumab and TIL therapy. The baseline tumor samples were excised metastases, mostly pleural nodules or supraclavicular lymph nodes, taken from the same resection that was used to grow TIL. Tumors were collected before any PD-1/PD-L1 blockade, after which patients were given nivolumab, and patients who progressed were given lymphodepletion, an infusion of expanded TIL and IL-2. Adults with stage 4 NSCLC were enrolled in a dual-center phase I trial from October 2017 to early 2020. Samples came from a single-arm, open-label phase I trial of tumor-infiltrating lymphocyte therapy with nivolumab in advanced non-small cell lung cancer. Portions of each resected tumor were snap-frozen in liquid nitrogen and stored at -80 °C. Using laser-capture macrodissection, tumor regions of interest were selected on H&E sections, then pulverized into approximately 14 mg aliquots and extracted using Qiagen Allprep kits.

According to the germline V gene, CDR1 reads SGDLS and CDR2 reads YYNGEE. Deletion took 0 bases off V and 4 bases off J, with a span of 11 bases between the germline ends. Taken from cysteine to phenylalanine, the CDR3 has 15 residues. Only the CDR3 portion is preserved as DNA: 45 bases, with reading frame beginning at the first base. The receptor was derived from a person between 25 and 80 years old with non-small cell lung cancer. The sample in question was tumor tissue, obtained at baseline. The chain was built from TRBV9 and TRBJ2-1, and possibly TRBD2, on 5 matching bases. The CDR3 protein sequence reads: CASSVAQRGYNEQFF. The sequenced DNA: TGTGCCAGCAGCGTAGCTCAACGAGGGTACAATGAGCAGTTCTTC.